The entry that follows covers one T cell receptor (beta chain) sequence. What it recognizes is unknown. Through a sample-barcoded 5' primer and a J-beta primer mix, a second PCR was run for 7 to 11 cycles. Template switching added a 12-random-nucleotide identifier to every cDNA molecule. Sequencing recovered at least 2.5 million CDR3-containing paired-end reads from each sample. TCRdb re-derived calls from the 5' RACE reads in MiXCR, one entry per CDR3 protein. Among 1.5 million to 2 million distinct CDR3 sequences listed, 35% to 50% were seen once. The sample originates from a study of blood T cells in healthy people across ages. General observations from the study: As naive T cell percentage varied, TCR beta diversity correlated strongly with it.

Between the trimmed V and J ends, which lost 6 bases and 10 bases, there was a span of 14 bases. This CDR3 contains 12 residues. The rearrangement uses TRBV12-3 or TRBV12-4 and TRBJ2-3; D gene uncertain. Sample: blood. The clonotype comes from a human donor in good health. The CDR3 is CASSLTTSAQYF. Written as DNA, the CDR3 is TGTGCCAGCAGCTTAACCACCTCTGCGCAGTATTTT.